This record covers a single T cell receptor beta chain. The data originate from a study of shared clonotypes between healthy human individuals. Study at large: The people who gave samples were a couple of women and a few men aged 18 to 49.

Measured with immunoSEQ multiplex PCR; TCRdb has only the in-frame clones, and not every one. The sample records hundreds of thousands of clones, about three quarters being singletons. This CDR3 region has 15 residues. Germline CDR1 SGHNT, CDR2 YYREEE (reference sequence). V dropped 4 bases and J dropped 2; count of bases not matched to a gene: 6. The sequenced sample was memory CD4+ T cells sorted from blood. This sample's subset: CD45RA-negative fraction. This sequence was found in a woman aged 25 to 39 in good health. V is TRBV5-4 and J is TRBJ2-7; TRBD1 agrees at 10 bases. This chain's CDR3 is CASSPDRGAPYEQYF. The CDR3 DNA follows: TGTGCCAGCAGCCCGGACAGGGGGGCGCCCTACGAGCAGTACTTC.